This TCR beta chain was profiled in a study of T cells in Graves' hyperthyroidism and ophthalmopathy. Looking at the study overall: Peripheral blood was obtained at initial diagnosis, preceding any treatment.

Notes on this clonotype: Given a much more abundant clone one base away, this may be a read error.

The CDR3 has 15 amino acids. CDR1 and CDR2 (germline): LNHDA, SQIVND (reference sequence). Amplification of TCR beta CDR3 regions was performed using RNA transcripts as template. The HTBI primer set drove a first-round RT-PCR of the TCR CDR3. MiXCR, run by TCRdb on the multiplex PCR reads, gives a single entry per CDR3 protein. The sample yields approximately 430,000 distinct CDR3 sequences, approximately 14% seen once. The sample taken for sequencing was blood. The chain uses TRBV19 and TRBJ2-7, with TRBD2 identical over 7 bases. The J call may be incorrect, as the DNA end agrees better with TRBJ2-1. The receptor's source is a woman aged 18 to 35 with Graves' hyperthyroidism. The DNA of the CDR3 is TGTGCCAGCTCTCGAAAGCGGGGTTTCTCCTACGAGCAGTTCTTC. As protein: CASSRKRGFSYEQFF.